The clone carrying this T cell receptor (beta chain) was observed once. The time point denotes: baseline, week 1 (first vaccination visit). Specified treatment: pre-vaccination baseline after standard-of-care therapy. These data originate in a study of a mutant IDH1 vaccine in newly diagnosed glioma. TCRdb keeps only in-frame clones here, not all; method: immunoSEQ multiplex PCR. Among around 59,000 clones listed, 75% to 95% were seen once. Germline V CDR1 and CDR2: LNHDA, SQIVND (reference sequence). V lost 3 bases and J lost 4, with 13 bases in between. The CDR3 spans 15 residues. This clonotype was obtained from a man aged 50-59 years with glioma. The chain uses TRBV19 and TRBJ1-5, with D hard to call. The source was PBMCs, collected from a glioma patient treated with radiotherapy, temozolomide or both. CDR3 loop: CASSIYSALNQPQHF. Written as DNA, the CDR3 is TGTGCCAGTAGTATTTACAGCGCTCTTAATCAGCCCCAGCATTTT.